The clone carrying this T cell receptor (beta chain) turned up a few times. The target antigen is unknown. The data belong to a study of shared clonotypes between healthy human individuals. Per the germline V gene, CDR1 is MNHEY and CDR2 is SMNVEV (reference sequence). The CDR3 length is 12 residues. V gave up 6 bases and J gave up 6 bases, with 12 bases separating them. General study results and limits: When compared with the clonotypes that were shared by all four sorted-subset donors, the non-shared clonotypes turned out to have lower generation probabilities. Naive CD4 clonotype sharing across several donors was 4% to 5%.

In the authors' methods: ImmunoSEQ supplied junction-only sequences lacking quality scores, so filtering was different. Produced via immunoSEQ multiplex PCR; TCRdb's table is partial and in-frame only. V, J and clone size were drawn from that table, and D and trimming were deduced from the DNA. The sample consists of 2 million to 2.5 million clones, approximately 95% of them appearing once. The receptor was derived from a man aged 18 to 30 in good health. Sequences were obtained from naive CD4+ T cells sorted from blood. The subset here: CD45RA+ positively selected. The chain recombines TRBV27 with TRBJ2-7; D gene ambiguous. Written as DNA, the CDR3 is TGTGCCAGCAGGTTCGCGCTCGGCGAGCAGTACTTC. Protein product: CASRFALGEQYF.